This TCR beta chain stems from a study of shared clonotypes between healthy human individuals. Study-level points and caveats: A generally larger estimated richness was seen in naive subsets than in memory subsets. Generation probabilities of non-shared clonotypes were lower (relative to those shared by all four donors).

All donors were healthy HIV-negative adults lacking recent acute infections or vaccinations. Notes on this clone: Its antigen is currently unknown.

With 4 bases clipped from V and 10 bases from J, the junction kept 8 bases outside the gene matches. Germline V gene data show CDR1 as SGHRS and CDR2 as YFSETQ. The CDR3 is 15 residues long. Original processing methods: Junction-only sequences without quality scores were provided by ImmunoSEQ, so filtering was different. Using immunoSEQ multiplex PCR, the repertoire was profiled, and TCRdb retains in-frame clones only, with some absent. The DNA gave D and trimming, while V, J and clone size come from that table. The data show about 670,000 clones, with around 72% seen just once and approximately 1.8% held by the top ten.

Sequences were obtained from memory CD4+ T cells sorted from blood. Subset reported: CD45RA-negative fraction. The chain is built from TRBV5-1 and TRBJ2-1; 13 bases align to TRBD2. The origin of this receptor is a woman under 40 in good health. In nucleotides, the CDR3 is TGCGCCAGCAGCGAGGGGACTAGCGGGACGAGAGAGCAGTTCTTC. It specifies CASSEGTSGTREQFF.